The present T cell receptor beta chain was sequenced within a study of T cell changes during pregnancy in multiple sclerosis. Germline-derived CDR1 and CDR2 are SGDLS and YYNGEE. The CDR3 runs to 14 residues. V gave up 4 bases and J gave up 7 bases; unmatched junction bases: 6. TCRdb keeps only in-frame clones here, not all; method: immunoSEQ multiplex PCR. The table shows about 85,000 clones, with approximately 89% occurring only once. V is TRBV9 and J is TRBJ2-4; 9 bases are a match to TRBD1. This sample comprised peripheral blood, obtained in the first trimester of pregnancy. The clonotype originates from a female donor with multiple sclerosis, enrolled in a pregnancy study. DNA for the CDR3: TGTGCCAGCAGCACCCGGACAGGGGCGAACATTCAGTACTTC. Translated: CASSTRTGANIQYF.